Following are 29 T cell receptor beta chains from one sample sequenced in a study of prognosis after radiotherapy for stage I lung cancer. Two-round multiplex PCR on genomic DNA was the method by which TCR beta CDR3 was amplified. First-round PCR, the initial amplification, used primers specific to each TRBV and TRBJ gene. TCRdb redid the calling of the multiplex PCR reads with MiXCR, one entry per CDR3 protein. The sample includes 14,000 or so distinct CDR3 sequences, roughly 30% of them seen just once. This material consisted of PBMCs, taken before or after stereotactic body radiation therapy (not recorded which). The receptors come from a donor aged 50 or older with non-small cell lung cancer.

About this clonotype itself: Given a far larger clone just one base away, this is likely a sequencing read error. The chain has TRBV7-2 and TRBJ2-7; 12 bases are shared with TRBD2. Germline trimming cut 0 bases from V and 6 bases from J; bases unmatched to any gene: 9. Germline CDR1 reads SGHTA; CDR2 reads FQGNSA. The length of the CDR3 is 17 residues. The CDR3 loop is CASSLATTSGSRGEQYF. The CDR3 coding sequence is TGTGCCAGCAGCTTAGCGACGACTAGCGGGAGTAGGGGCGAGCAGTACTTC.

About this clonotype: Without the conserved terminal phenylalanine or tryptophan, this CDR3 likely stems from a read error. The chain employs TRBV28 and TRBJ2-7; D uncertain. CDR3 length: 11 amino acids. The germline CDR1 and CDR2 sequences are MDHEN and SYDVKM. The CDR3 is CASSSSYEQYI. As DNA, the CDR3 is TGTGCAAGCAGTTCTTCCTACGAGCAGTACATC.

As regards this clonotype: A far larger clone differs by one base, so this is likely a read error. The chain's CDR3 is CASTKYRGFLNQPQHF. DNA of the CDR3: TGTGCCAGCACTAAGTACAGGGGGTTTCTGAATCAGCCCCAGCATTTT. The J gene is TRBJ1-5, the V gene TRBV6-9, with TRBD1 matching 8 bases. The CDR3 is 16 residues long. Germline lookup yields CDR1 MNHGY and CDR2 SVAAGI. V was clipped by 7 bases and J by 4 bases; unmatched bases: 12.

This clonotype has ten or more counts. Its ends do not fully match the called genes, so a read error is possible. The chain is built from TRBV7-9 and TRBJ2-7; possible D gene TRBD2, 5 bases. CDR1 and CDR2 (germline): SEHNR, FQNEAQ (reference sequence). The CDR3 covers 14 residues. As DNA, the CDR3 is TGTGCCAGCAGTTTAGCCGGACTTGGACGCGAGCAGTACTTC. The encoded protein is CASSLAGLGREQYF.

This clonotype was detected ten times or more. This chain connects TRBV9 to TRBJ1-4, with 8 nucleotides matching TRBD1. The CDR3 is made up of 15 amino acids. CDR1 and CDR2 (germline): SGDLS, YYNGEE. V lost 4 bases and J lost 4; bases outside the gene matches: 6. The CDR3 loop reads CASSPGQGFNEKLFF. In DNA, the CDR3 is TGTGCCAGCAGCCCCGGACAGGGCTTTAATGAAAAACTGTTTTTT.

This clonotype came up many times. The chain is built from TRBV4-1 and TRBJ2-2, with 8 positions matching TRBD2. The CDR3 spans 18 residues. Germline V lookup: CDR1 MGHRA, CDR2 YSYEKL. Trimming at V came to 0 bases and at J to 5 bases, leaving 11 bases not matched to a gene. This CDR3 reads CASSQDRGGPTSTGELFF. The CDR3 DNA reads TGCGCCAGCAGCCAAGATCGCGGGGGGCCCACTTCAACCGGGGAGCTGTTTTTT.

Note on this clonotype: A far larger clone is a single base away, which makes a read error likely. This chain connects TRBV6-4 to TRBJ2-6; no clear D gene. In germline, CDR1 is MRHNA, CDR2 SNTAGT. Trimming took 3 bases from V and 0 from J, leaving 12 bases between them. CDR3 size: 17 residues. CDR3 residues: CASSEVTPNSGANVLTF. CDR3 in DNA: TGTGCCAGCAGTGAAGTGACACCCAACTCTGGGGCCAACGTCCTGACTTTC.

This clonotype has at least ten counts. This sequence joins TRBV6-1 and TRBJ1-1, with 8 bases lining up with TRBD1. The CDR3 totals 14 residues. J was trimmed by 6 bases and V by 6 bases; bases with no gene match: 9. CDR1 and CDR2 (germline): MNHNS, SASEGT. The chain's CDR3 is CASRRQGAQAEAFF. Written as DNA, the CDR3 is TGTGCCAGCAGGCGGCAGGGGGCTCAGGCTGAAGCTTTCTTT.

V is TRBV12-3 or TRBV12-4 and J is TRBJ2-1; tentatively, D is TRBD1 (5 bases). The CDR3 runs to 14 residues. The V end lost 7 bases, the J end lost 2 bases, and 12 bases lay between the germline ends. This CDR3 is CASKQVGTYNEQFF. CDR3 in DNA: TGTGCCAGCAAACAGGTGGGAACCTACAATGAGCAGTTCTTC.

This clonotype has a single count. With only one base between it and a far larger clone, this is likely a read error. The chain is built from TRBV7-9 and TRBJ1-5; D unresolved. CDR1 and CDR2 from the germline V gene are SEHNR and FQNEAQ (reference sequence). Trimming shortened V by 3 bases and J by 4 bases, and 4 bases separated the two germline ends. The CDR3 runs 12 residues. The CDR3 DNA follows: TGTGCCAGCAGCTTGGATAATCAGCCCCAGCATTTT. This translates into CASSLDNQPQHF. Filled out from reference TRBV7-9 and TRBJ1-5, the complete variable domain reads DTGVSQNPRHKITKRGQNVTFRCDPISEHNRLYWYRQTLGQGPEFLTYFQNEAQLEKSRLLSDRFSAERPKGSFSTLEIQRTEQGDSAMYLCASSLDNQPQHFGDGTRLSIL.

This clonotype was picked up many times. The V call is TRBV7-9, the J call TRBJ2-2; a possible D gene is TRBD2 (5 bases). The CDR3 is 15 residues long. The V end was cut by 4 bases, the J end by 0 bases, with 9 bases between. Germline CDR1 SEHNR, CDR2 FQNEAQ (reference sequence). In nucleotides, the CDR3 is TGTGCCAGCAGCTCGCCGGGGTCGAACACCGGGGAGCTGTTTTTT. This translates into CASSSPGSNTGELFF.

This clonotype was recorded many times. This chain links TRBV7-9 with TRBJ2-1; D is unresolved. Looked up from germline, CDR1 is SEHNR and CDR2 is FQNEAQ (reference sequence). This CDR3 contains 12 residues. V shed 5 bases and J shed 9 bases, with 11 bases lying between them. CDR3: CASSPQWTEQFF. CDR3 bases: TGTGCCAGCAGCCCGCAGTGGACTGAGCAGTTCTTC.

This clonotype is termed medium-sized. The chain uses TRBV7-2 and TRBJ2-7; D is unresolved. Germline values: CDR1 SGHTA, CDR2 FQGNSA. V lost 1 base, J lost 4 bases, and 2 bases lay in between. The CDR3 is made up of 11 amino acids. The CDR3 bases are TGTGCCAGCAGCTTAGAGTACGAGCAGTACTTC. Encoded protein: CASSLEYEQYF.

This clonotype qualifies as medium-sized. The rearrangement joins TRBV27 to TRBJ2-7; tentatively, D is TRBD2 (6 bases). The length of the CDR3 is 14 residues. Germline loops: CDR1 MNHEY, CDR2 SMNVEV (reference sequence). Trimming pared 1 base from V and 6 bases from J, leaving 13 bases between. The CDR3 here is CASSLYPGVSEQYF. The CDR3, as DNA: TGTGCCAGCAGTTTATATCCGGGGGTTAGCGAGCAGTACTTC.

This clonotype was counted ten times or more. The germline gene is not matched at one end of the junction; a read error may be the cause. The chain recombines TRBV7-7 with TRBJ2-5; D may be TRBD1 (6 bases). The CDR3 runs 16 residues. Germline V gene data show CDR1 as SSHAT and CDR2 as FNYEAQ (reference sequence). The CDR3 protein is CASSLRLPTGGETQYF. The DNA for the CDR3 is TGTGCTAGCAGCTTACGCCTCCCGACAGGCGGAGAGACCCAGTACTTC.

Regarding this clonotype: One end of the junction varies from germline; a read error may be responsible. The V call is TRBV7-9, the J call TRBJ2-1, with 14 bases lining up with TRBD2. The CDR3 sequence is 20 residues long. Per the germline V gene, CDR1 is SEHNR and CDR2 is FQNEAQ (reference sequence). Written as DNA, the CDR3 is TGTGCCAGCAGCTTAGTCGGGACTAGCGGGAGTGATGGGTCCTACAATGAGCAGATCTTC. This encodes CASSLVGTSGSDGSYNEQIF.

This clonotype was seen ten or more times. Since the CDR3 does not end with the conserved phenylalanine or tryptophan, this likely comes from a read error. This chain connects TRBV19 to TRBJ2-7, with D perhaps TRBD2 (6 bases). CDR1 and CDR2 from the germline V gene are LNHDA and SQIVND (reference sequence). The V and J ends lost 2 bases and 2 bases respectively, with 16 bases between them. The CDR3 sequence is 16 residues long. Here the CDR3 reads CASSISHRGGTYEQYL. The DNA for the CDR3 is TGTGCCAGTAGTATATCTCACCGGGGAGGTACCTACGAGCAGTACCTC.

This clonotype is medium-sized (0.01 to 0.1%). The chain recombines TRBV27 with TRBJ2-1, with 12 bases identical to TRBD2. The CDR3 runs to 17 residues. V shed 1 base and J 0 bases; nucleotides not matched to a gene: 1. Germline V gives CDR1 MNHEY, CDR2 SMNVEV (reference sequence). CDR3 sequence reads: CASSLLTSGSSYNEQFF. The CDR3 DNA reads as TGTGCCAGCAGTTTATTGACTAGCGGGAGCTCCTACAATGAGCAGTTCTTC.

This clonotype is labeled as medium-sized. The chain links TRBV11-3 to TRBJ1-5; possible D gene TRBD1, 5 bases. Germline values: CDR1 SGHNT, CDR2 YENEEA. The length of the CDR3 is 15 residues. With 1 base removed from V and 0 bases from J, the gap between germline ends came to 7 bases. The CDR3 nucleotides read TGTGCCAGCAGCTTAGGAGGGGTTAGCAATCAGCCCCAGCATTTT. It is translated as CASSLGGVSNQPQHF.

Concerning this clonotype itself: This is likely an artifact of a read error, given a far larger clone one base away. The genes are TRBV6-4 and TRBJ2-5; perhaps TRBD2 as D (6 bases). The CDR3 extends over 13 amino acids. V was shortened by 7 bases and J by 5 bases, with 14 bases between the two germline ends. The germline CDR1 and CDR2 sequences are MRHNA and SNTAGT. The CDR3 protein is CASKLIRGETQYF. Here the CDR3 DNA reads TGTGCCAGCAAGCTGATCCGGGGGGAGACCCAGTACTTC.

On this clonotype itself: A far larger clone is off by one base, so a read error is likely. The chain links TRBV6-1 to TRBJ2-7; 8 bases map to TRBD2. Germline CDR1 reads MNHNS; CDR2 reads SASEGT. Germline trimming cut 6 bases from V and 6 bases from J; bases unmatched to any gene: 7. The length of the CDR3 is 13 residues. CDR3 sequence reads: CASRAGVYSEQYF. The CDR3, as DNA: TGTGCCAGCAGAGCGGGAGTATATTCCGAGCAGTACTTC.

In this sample, this clonotype turned up many times. A much larger clone sits a single nucleotide away, making a read error possible. This CDR3 is missing its conserved last phenylalanine or tryptophan, likely due to a read error. This chain links TRBV6-4 with TRBJ1-4, with 7 bases matching TRBD1. Germline V gene data show CDR1 as MRHNA and CDR2 as SNTAGT. V lost 0 bases and J lost 2; bases outside the gene matches: 9. CDR3 length equals 18 residues. The CDR3 coding sequence is TGTGCCAGCAGTGACTCGACAGGGTCAACGGGGACTAATGAAAAACTGTTTTCT. It specifies CASSDSTGSTGTNEKLFS.

This clonotype came up many times. J is TRBJ1-2 and V is TRBV28; D perhaps matches TRBD1 (5 bases). This CDR3 is built from 14 residues. Trimming took off 8 bases at V and 5 bases at J, with 18 bases between the two ends. Germline CDR1 and CDR2: MDHEN and SYDVKM. In DNA form, the CDR3 reads TGTGCCAGCGGGAACATCGGGACGGAGTATGGCTACACCTTC. Protein product: CASGNIGTEYGYTF.

By frequency in the sample, this clonotype is medium-sized (0.01 to 0.1%). The chain combines TRBV28 with TRBJ2-1; TRBD1 agrees at 7 bases. The V and J ends lost 4 bases and 3 bases, in that order; junction bases with no gene match: 3. CDR1 and CDR2 (germline): MDHEN, SYDVKM. CDR3 size: 14 residues. The CDR3 spells CASSSTGIYNEQFF. The CDR3 DNA is TGTGCCAGCAGTTCGACAGGGATCTACAATGAGCAGTTCTTC.

This clonotype was counted only a few times. V gene TRBV18 combines with J gene TRBJ2-1, with D possibly TRBD1 on 6 matching bases. Germline V CDR1 and CDR2: KGHSH, LQKENI. The V end was cut by 4 bases, the J end by 4 bases, with 8 bases between. The CDR3 is 13 amino acids. DNA of the CDR3: TGTGCCAGCTCACGGGACAATTACAATGAGCAGTTCTTC. Protein product: CASSRDNYNEQFF.

There are many counts of this clonotype. The rearrangement uses TRBV5-5 and TRBJ1-1; D unclear. The germline V gene has CDR1 SGHKS and CDR2 YYEKEE (reference sequence). The CDR3 spans 15 residues. The V end was cut by 2 bases, the J end by 1 base, with 12 bases between. CDR3: CASSLGWGKNTEAFF. CDR3 DNA sequence: TGTGCCAGCAGCTTAGGGTGGGGAAAGAACACTGAAGCTTTCTTT.

In its sample, this clonotype ranks as medium-sized. The chain joins TRBV19 to TRBJ2-7, with D maybe TRBD2 (5 bases). The ends were cut back, 6 bases at V and 7 bases at J, with 13 bases in the middle. CDR1 and CDR2 (germline): LNHDA, SQIVND (reference sequence). The CDR3 contains 12 residues. The CDR3 spells CASRDEGEEQYF. The CDR3 nucleotides are TGTGCCAGTAGAGACGAGGGAGAGGAGCAGTACTTC.

This clonotype was observed at least ten times. The rearrangement links TRBV5-1 to TRBJ1-1, with a tentative D call TRBD1 (6 bases). The germline V gene encodes CDR1 SGHRS and CDR2 YFSETQ. The CDR3 consists of 15 residues. V was pared by 4 bases and J by 1 base, with 14 bases between. The CDR3 DNA sequence: TGCGCCAGCAGCCCGGGGGGGGCCAGGAACACTGAAGCTTTCTTT. As protein: CASSPGGARNTEAFF.

This clonotype was detected many times. This rearrangement joins TRBV19 to TRBJ1-1, with unresolved D. The V end was cut by 0 bases, the J end by 4 bases, with 12 bases between. Per germline, CDR1 LNHDA and CDR2 SQIVND (reference sequence). The CDR3 is 15 residues long. CDR3 nucleotide sequence: TGTGCCAGTAGTATAGACGGTCGCATTTCCACTGAAGCTTTCTTT. Protein: CASSIDGRISTEAFF.